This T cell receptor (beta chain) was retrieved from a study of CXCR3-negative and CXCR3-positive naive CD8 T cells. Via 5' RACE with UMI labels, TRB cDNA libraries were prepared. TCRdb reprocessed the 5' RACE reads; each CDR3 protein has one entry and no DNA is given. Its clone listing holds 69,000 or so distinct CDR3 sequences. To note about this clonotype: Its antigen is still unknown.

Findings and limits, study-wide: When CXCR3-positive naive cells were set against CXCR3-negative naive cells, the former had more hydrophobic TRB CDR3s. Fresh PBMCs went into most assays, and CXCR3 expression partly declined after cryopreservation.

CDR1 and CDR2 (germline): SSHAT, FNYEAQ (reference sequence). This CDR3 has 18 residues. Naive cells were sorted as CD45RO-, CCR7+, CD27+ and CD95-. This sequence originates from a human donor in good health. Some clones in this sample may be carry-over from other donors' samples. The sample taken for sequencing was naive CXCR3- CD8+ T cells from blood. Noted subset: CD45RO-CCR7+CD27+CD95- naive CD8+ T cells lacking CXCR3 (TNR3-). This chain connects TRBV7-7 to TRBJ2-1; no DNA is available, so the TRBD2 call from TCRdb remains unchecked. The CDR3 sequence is CASSEGLAGGSSYNEQFF.